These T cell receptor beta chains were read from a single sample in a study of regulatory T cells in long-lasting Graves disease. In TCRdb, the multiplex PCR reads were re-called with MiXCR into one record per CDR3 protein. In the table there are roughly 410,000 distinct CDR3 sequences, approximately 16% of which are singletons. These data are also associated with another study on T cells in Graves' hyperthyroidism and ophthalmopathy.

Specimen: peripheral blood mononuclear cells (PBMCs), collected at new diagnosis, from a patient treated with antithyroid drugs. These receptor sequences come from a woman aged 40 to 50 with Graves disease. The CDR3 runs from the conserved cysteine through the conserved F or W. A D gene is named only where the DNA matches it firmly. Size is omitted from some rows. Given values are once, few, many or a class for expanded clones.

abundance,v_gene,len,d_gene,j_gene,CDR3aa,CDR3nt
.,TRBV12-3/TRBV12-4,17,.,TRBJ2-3,CASSGGAAGALTDTQYF,TGTGCCAGCAGTGGGGGGGCCGCGGGAGCATTGACAGATACGCAGTATTTT
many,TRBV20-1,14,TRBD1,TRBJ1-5,CSAPNRGSNQPQHF,TGCAGTGCGCCGAACAGGGGTAGCAATCAGCCCCAGCATTTT
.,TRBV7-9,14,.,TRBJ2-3,CASSPLGPLKTQYF,TGTGCCAGCAGCCCTTTAGGGCCCCTCAAGACGCAGTATTTT
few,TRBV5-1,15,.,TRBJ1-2,CASSPPGAIDYGYTF,TGCGCCAGCTCCCCTCCAGGGGCGATCGACTATGGCTACACCTTC
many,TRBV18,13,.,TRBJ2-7,CASSLDPGPMQYF,TGTGCCAGCTCACTGGACCCGGGACCGATGCAGTACTTC
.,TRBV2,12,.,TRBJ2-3,CATQTSTDTQYF,TGTGCCACCCAAACAAGCACAGATACGCAGTATTTT
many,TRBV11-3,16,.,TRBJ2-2,CASSLVHGPNTGELFF,TGTGCCAGCAGCTTAGTACACGGTCCGAACACCGGGGAGCTGTTTTTT
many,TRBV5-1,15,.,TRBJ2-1,CASSLLSGPYNEQFF,TGCGCCAGCAGCTTGCTCAGCGGTCCCTACAATGAGCAGTTCTTC
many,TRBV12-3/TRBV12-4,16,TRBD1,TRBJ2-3,CASSHRQGLGTDTQYF,TGTGCCAGCAGTCACAGACAGGGATTAGGCACAGATACGCAGTATTTT
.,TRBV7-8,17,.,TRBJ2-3,CASSVSHRVDSQDTQYF,TGTGCCAGCAGCGTATCTCATAGAGTGGACAGCCAGGATACGCAGTATTTT
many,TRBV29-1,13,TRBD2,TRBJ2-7,CSVESLAGGEQYF,TGCAGCGTTGAGAGTCTAGCGGGCGGCGAGCAGTACTTC
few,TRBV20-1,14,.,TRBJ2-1,CSARTGRLYNEQFF,TGCAGTGCTAGAACGGGACGACTTTACAATGAGCAGTTCTTC
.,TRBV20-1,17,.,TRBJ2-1,CSARDPVRVSSYNEQFF,TGCAGTGCTAGAGACCCGGTTCGGGTAAGCTCCTACAATGAGCAGTTCTTC
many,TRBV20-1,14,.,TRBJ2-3,CSAHLGPSTDTQYF,TGCAGTGCCCACCTAGGCCCTAGCACAGATACGCAGTATTTT
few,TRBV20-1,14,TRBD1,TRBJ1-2,CSARDLDREVRYTF,TGCAGTGCTAGAGACCTGGACAGGGAGGTTCGCTACACCTTC
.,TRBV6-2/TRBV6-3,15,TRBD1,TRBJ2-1,CASRKPGQVNSEQFF,TGTGCCAGCAGAAAACCGGGACAGGTGAACAGTGAGCAGTTCTTC
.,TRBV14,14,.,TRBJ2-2,CASSPRTDTGELFF,TGTGCCAGCAGCCCAAGGACCGACACCGGGGAGCTGTTTTTT
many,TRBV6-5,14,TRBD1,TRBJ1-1,CASSYGTGNTEAFF,TGTGCCAGCAGTTATGGGACAGGGAACACTGAAGCTTTCTTT
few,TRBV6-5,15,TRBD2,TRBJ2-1,CASSYLGGGGDEQFF,TGTGCCAGCAGTTACTTGGGAGGTGGGGGGGATGAGCAGTTCTTC
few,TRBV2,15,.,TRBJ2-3,CASSEITSNTDTQYF,TGTGCCAGCAGTGAGATAACAAGTAACACAGATACGCAGTATTTT
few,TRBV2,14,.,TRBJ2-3,CASSEVGGTDTQYF,TGTGCCAGCAGTGAAGTGGGGGGCACAGATACGCAGTATTTT
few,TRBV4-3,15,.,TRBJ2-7,CASSQAWGQDYEQYF,TGCGCCAGCAGCCAAGCTTGGGGACAAGATTACGAGCAGTACTTC
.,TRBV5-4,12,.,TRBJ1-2,CASQAGNYGYTF,TGTGCCAGCCAAGCAGGGAACTATGGCTACACCTTC
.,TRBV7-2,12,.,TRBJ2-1,CASSLASLEQFF,TGTGCCAGCAGCTTAGCCAGCCTTGAGCAGTTCTTC
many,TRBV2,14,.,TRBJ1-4,CASSKQGILEKLFF,TGTGCCAGCAGTAAACAGGGTATCCTTGAAAAACTGTTTTTT
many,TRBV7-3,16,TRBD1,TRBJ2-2,CASSLMGQGGTGELFF,TGTGCCAGCAGCTTAATGGGACAGGGTGGCACCGGGGAGCTGTTTTTT
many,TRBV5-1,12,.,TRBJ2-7,CASSSADHEQYF,TGCGCCAGCAGCTCCGCAGACCACGAGCAGTACTTC
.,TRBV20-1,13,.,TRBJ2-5,CSARRSVQETQYF,TGCAGTGCTAGAAGGAGCGTACAAGAGACCCAGTACTTC
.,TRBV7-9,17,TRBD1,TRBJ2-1,CASSPRDRPKSGNEQFF,TGTGCCAGCAGCCCGCGGGACAGGCCTAAATCGGGGAATGAGCAGTTCTTC
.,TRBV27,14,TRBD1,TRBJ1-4,CASSGVRGREKLFF,TGTGCCAGCAGTGGTGTTAGGGGGCGTGAAAAACTGTTTTTT
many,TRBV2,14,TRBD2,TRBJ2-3,CASRVAGWIDTQYF,TGTGCCAGCAGGGTAGCGGGATGGATAGATACGCAGTATTTT
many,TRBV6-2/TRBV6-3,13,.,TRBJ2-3,CASSGEFTDTQYF,TGTGCCAGCAGCGGGGAATTCACAGATACGCAGTATTTT
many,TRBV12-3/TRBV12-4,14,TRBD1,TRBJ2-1,CASGADRQYNEQFF,TGTGCCAGCGGAGCGGACAGGCAATACAATGAGCAGTTCTTC
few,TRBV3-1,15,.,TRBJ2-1,CASSQGFGSYNEQFF,TGTGCCAGCAGCCAAGGTTTTGGCTCCTACAATGAGCAGTTCTTC
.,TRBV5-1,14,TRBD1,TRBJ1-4,CASSFQGQGEKLFF,TGCGCCAGCAGCTTCCAGGGACAGGGGGAAAAACTGTTTTTT
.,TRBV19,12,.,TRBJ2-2,CASRVGAGELFF,TGTGCCAGTCGGGTCGGGGCCGGGGAGCTGTTTTTT
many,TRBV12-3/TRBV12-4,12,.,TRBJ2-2,CASSLATGELFF,TGTGCCAGCAGTTTAGCGACCGGGGAGCTGTTTTTT
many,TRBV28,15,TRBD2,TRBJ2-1,CASSLSSGRNNEQFF,TGTGCCAGCAGTTTATCTAGCGGCAGAAACAATGAGCAGTTCTTC
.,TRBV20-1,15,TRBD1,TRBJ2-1,CSAARGRDVYNEQFF,TGCAGTGCCGCCAGGGGGCGGGACGTCTACAATGAGCAGTTCTTC
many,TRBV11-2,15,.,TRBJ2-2,CASSLLPANTGELFF,TGTGCCAGCAGCTTATTACCGGCGAACACCGGGGAGCTGTTTTTT
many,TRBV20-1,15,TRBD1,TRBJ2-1,CSANSGQGPNNEQFF,TGCAGTGCTAATTCTGGACAGGGCCCAAACAATGAGCAGTTCTTC
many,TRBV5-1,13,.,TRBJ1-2,CASSLAGRSGYTF,TGCGCCAGCAGCTTGGCCGGCAGGTCTGGCTACACCTTC
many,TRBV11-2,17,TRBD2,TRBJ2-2,CASSLSGLARGTGELFF,TGTGCCAGCAGCTTATCGGGACTAGCGCGAGGCACCGGGGAGCTGTTTTTT
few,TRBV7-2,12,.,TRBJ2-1,CASSPSGVWQFF,TGTGCCAGCAGCCCCAGTGGGGTATGGCAGTTCTTC
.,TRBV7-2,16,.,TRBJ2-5,CASTLRGAGAQETQYF,TGTGCCAGCACCCTAAGGGGGGCAGGGGCCCAAGAGACCCAGTACTTC
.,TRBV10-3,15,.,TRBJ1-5,CAISATDSTNQPQHF,TGTGCCATCAGCGCCACGGACTCGACCAATCAGCCCCAGCATTTT